This T cell receptor beta chain was obtained from a study of post-analysis software for immune sequencing data. The wider study: Patients had relapsing-remitting, secondary progressive or progressive-relapsing multiple sclerosis; some lacked subtype. General observations from the study: Samples sharing a preparation batch grouped tightly together when assessed by F measure. Patients showed TRBV5-6, TRBV5-1 and TRBV20-1 among roughly five TRBV segments more frequent than in controls. There was significantly lower normalized Chao1 diversity in multiple sclerosis patients than in controls.

Built from TCR beta cDNA, the libraries had unique molecular identifiers in them. The T cell input of about 0.95 to 11 million gave 400,000 to 500,000 cDNA molecules. TCRdb re-called the PCR reads with MiXCR, one entry per CDR3 protein. The table includes 750,000 to 950,000 distinct CDR3 sequences, approximately 53% detected once. For this clonotype: The antigen remains unidentified.

The V gene end was trimmed by 3 bases and the J gene end by 7 bases; junction bases not matched to a gene: 6. The germline gives CDR1 KGHSH, CDR2 LQKENI. This CDR3 contains 14 residues. The chain is built from TRBV18 and TRBJ1-5; 7 nucleotides match TRBD1. Sequencing used blood. This TCR was recovered from a girl aged 10 to 17 with multiple sclerosis. CDR3 amino acids: CASSPSQGGQPQHF. The CDR3 DNA reads as TGTGCCAGCTCACCTTCTCAGGGGGGACAGCCCCAGCATTTT.